Presented here are 32 T cell receptor beta chains from one specimen sequenced in a study of tumor-infiltrating lymphocytes in oesophageal squamous cell carcinoma. Using its own MiXCR run on the PCR reads, TCRdb lists one record per CDR3 protein. The table has about 18,000 distinct CDR3 sequences, less than 45% seen once. Sequencing input: esophageal tumor tissue. The source of these receptors is a male donor with esophageal squamous cell carcinoma.

The chain is built from TRBV7-2 and TRBJ2-1; D uncertain. CDR3 length equals 15 residues. Germline CDR1 is SGHTA and CDR2 is FQGNSA. Trimming shortened V by 2 bases and J by 4 bases, and 12 bases separated the two germline ends. CDR3 sequence: CASSLSPSPYNEQFF. In DNA, the CDR3 is TGTGCCAGCAGCTTAAGCCCTAGTCCTTACAATGAGCAGTTCTTC. Full variable domain (remainder filled in from reference TRBV7-2 and TRBJ2-1): GAGVSQSPSNKVTEKGKDVELRCDPISGHTALYWYRQSLGQGLEFLIYFQGNSAPDKSGLPSDRFSAERTGGSVSTLTIQRTQQEDSAVYLCASSLSPSPYNEQFFGPGTRLTVL.

This clonotype was detected a few times. Likely a read error: the CDR3 ends without its conserved phenylalanine or tryptophan. No DNA is shown, since the ends of the CDR3 on it are uncertain; the CDR3 is the one TCRdb lists. J is TRBJ2-1 and V is TRBV12-3 or TRBV12-4. Counting both end residues, the CDR3 totals 16 amino acids. CDR3 sequence: CASSQTTTNYGYTFGS.

This sequence joins TRBV6-1 and TRBJ2-6; a possible D gene is TRBD2 (7 bases). The J call is in doubt because the DNA end fits TRBJ2-5 better. The germline gives CDR1 MNHNS, CDR2 SASEGT. The CDR3 totals 15 residues. The CDR3 spells CASSGEGESGETQYF. In DNA, the CDR3 is TGTGCCAGCTCGGGGGAGGGGGAGAGTGGGGAGACCCAGTACTTC.

This clonotype is a singleton in its sample. The V call is TRBV12-3 or TRBV12-4, the J call TRBJ2-3; TRBD2 agrees at 13 bases. This CDR3 region has 22 residues. With V trimmed by 3 bases and J by 0 bases, 18 bases remained unmatched. The CDR3 DNA reads TGTGCCAGCAGTTTTGGCTGGCGACTAGCGGGAGGAACGACTACTAGCACAGATACGCAGTATTTT. Amino acid sequence: CASSFGWRLAGGTTTSTDTQYF.

The sample holds many counts of this clonotype. This chain joins TRBV24-1 and TRBJ2-5; no firm D call. V dropped 9 bases and J dropped 2 bases, with 12 bases sitting between them. Germline values: CDR1 KGHDR, CDR2 SFDVKD. The CDR3 contains 13 residues. CDR3 in amino acids: CATGGGSQETQYF. In nucleotides, the CDR3 is TGTGCCACCGGTGGTGGATCTCAAGAGACCCAGTACTTC.

With respect to this clonotype: It may be a read error: a sequence one base away is much more abundant. The V gene is TRBV2, the J gene TRBJ2-3; D gene uncertain. Gene TRBJ2-1 matches the end of the DNA better, so the J call may be wrong. Germline V gene sequence: CDR1 SNHLY, CDR2 FYNNEI. CDR3 length: 12 residues. This chain's CDR3 is CASRPDTLEQFF. The CDR3, as DNA: TGTGCCAGCAGACCCGACACGCTCGAGCAGTTCTTC.

In this sample, this clonotype turned up a few times. A read error is likely, as this CDR3 ends without the conserved phenylalanine or tryptophan. The limits of the CDR3 on the DNA are not certain, so only TCRdb's listed CDR3 is given. V is TRBV7-2 and J is TRBJ2-5; TRBD1, as called in the table, went unchecked against the DNA. The CDR3 adds up to 17 amino acids, both ends counted. Per germline, CDR1 SGHTA and CDR2 FQGNSA. CDR3 region: CASNSMTGSNSPLHFGN.

This clonotype has at least ten counts. The CDR3 loop is CASRTGVYNEQFF. The CDR3 nucleotides read TGCGCCAGCAGGACAGGGGTTTACAATGAGCAGTTCTTC. This chain links TRBV10-2 with TRBJ2-1; 8 positions agree with TRBD1. V was pared by 6 bases and J by 4 bases, with 2 bases of the junction left unmatched. The CDR3 runs 13 residues. The germline gives CDR1 WSHSY, CDR2 SAAADI.

This clonotype is labeled medium-sized. The rearrangement uses TRBV7-8 and TRBJ2-2; D call uncertain. Germline V gene sequence: CDR1 SGHVS, CDR2 FQNEAQ. This CDR3 region has 12 residues. V lost 2 bases to trimming and J lost 2 bases, with 0 bases between them. CDR3 protein: CASSLNTGELFF. CDR3 nucleotides: TGTGCCAGCAGCTTAAACACCGGGGAGCTGTTTTTT.

As DNA, the CDR3 is TGCAGTGCTCAAGGGGATCAGGGTCGCTACGAGCAGTACTTC. Residues: CSAQGDQGRYEQYF. This sequence joins TRBV20-1 and TRBJ2-5, with D maybe TRBD1 (5 bases). Near its end, the DNA agrees better with TRBJ2-7, so the J call may be wrong. The CDR3 has 14 residues. CDR1 and CDR2 from the germline V gene are DFQATT and SNEGSKA (reference sequence).

This clonotype has at least ten counts. This chain links TRBV5-1 with TRBJ2-1; maybe TRBD1 (6 bases). Germline V gene sequence: CDR1 SGHRS, CDR2 YFSETQ. The length of the CDR3 is 13 residues. Trimming took off 4 bases at V and 5 bases at J, with 10 bases between the two ends. Here the CDR3 DNA reads TGCGCCAGCAGCGGGGACAACCACAATGAGCAGTTCTTC. Protein: CASSGDNHNEQFF.

The CDR3 coding sequence is TGTGCCAGCAGCTTAAACAGGGTCCCGGTGTCCTACAATGAGCAGTTCTTC. This gives the protein CASSLNRVPVSYNEQFF. The chain joins TRBV7-2 to TRBJ2-1, with D possibly TRBD1 on 6 matching bases. Trimming stripped 2 bases from V and 1 base from J, with 15 bases between. CDR3 length equals 17 residues. Germline V CDR1 and CDR2: SGHTA, FQGNSA.

By its share, this clonotype is medium-sized. V and J are TRBV28 and TRBJ1-2; 10 nucleotides match TRBD1. The trim removed 2 bases at V and 5 bases at J, leaving 11 bases unmatched. The CDR3 runs 17 residues. The germline CDR1 and CDR2 sequences are MDHEN and SYDVKM. CDR3 in amino acids: CASSLRTGTGVIYGYTF. The CDR3 nucleotides read TGTGCCAGCAGTTTACGTACCGGGACAGGGGTTATATATGGCTACACCTTC.

This chain connects TRBV5-1 to TRBJ2-3; 11 bases line up with TRBD1. The CDR3 runs to 17 residues. V lost 3 bases and J lost 14; bases outside the gene matches: 20. Germline CDR1 is SGHRS and CDR2 is YFSETQ. The CDR3 protein is CASSSLPGTGGTGELYF. The CDR3 DNA sequence: TGCGCCAGCAGCTCGTTACCGGGGACAGGGGGTACCGGGGAGCTGTATTTT.

This clonotype was observed at least ten times. The rearrangement links TRBV12-3 or TRBV12-4 to TRBJ2-3; 8 nucleotides align to TRBD2. This CDR3 has 16 amino acids. Losses at the gene ends were 5 bases for V and 0 bases for J; bases not matched to a gene: 7. CDR3 sequence reads: CASSAPKRGSTDTQYF. The CDR3 DNA reads as TGTGCCAGCAGTGCACCGAAGCGGGGGAGCACAGATACGCAGTATTTT.

A note on this clonotype: Likely a read error: the CDR3 ends without its conserved phenylalanine or tryptophan. No DNA is shown, since the ends of the CDR3 on it are uncertain; the CDR3 is the one TCRdb lists. The rearrangement uses TRBV11-2 and TRBJ1-1; the table's D gene call, TRBD1, was not cross checked with the DNA. The CDR3 numbers 16 amino acids, ends counted. Germline values: CDR1 SGHAT, CDR2 FQNNGV. Here the CDR3 reads CASSPQPRDTSSTSGQ.

By proportion, this clonotype is medium-sized. This CDR3 reads CASSAASGAYNEQFF. The CDR3 DNA follows: TGTGCCAGCAGTGCCGCTAGCGGGGCCTACAATGAGCAGTTCTTC. The chain recombines TRBV6-1 with TRBJ2-1; 9 positions match TRBD2. This CDR3 contains 15 residues. V lost 4 bases and J lost 2; bases outside the gene matches: 3. Germline lookup yields CDR1 MNHNS and CDR2 SASEGT.

A single count supports this clonotype. Sequence at one end of the junction differs from germline and may be a read error. The chain couples TRBV28 to TRBJ2-5, with D perhaps matching TRBD2 (5 bases). CDR1 is MDHEN and CDR2 is SYDVKM in the germline V gene. This CDR3 has 13 amino acids. CDR3 region: CASSLKLDSPLHF. In nucleotides, the CDR3 is TGTGCCAGCAGTTTAAAACTGGACTCACCCCTCCACTTC.

This chain connects TRBV6-6 to TRBJ1-2; 9 bases align to TRBD1. There are 13 residues in the CDR3. The germline gives CDR1 MNHNY, CDR2 SVGAGI (reference sequence). Trimming cost V 5 bases and J 2 bases; bases outside gene matches: 0. This CDR3 is CASSGQGNYGYTF. CDR3 coding DNA: TGTGCCAGCAGTGGACAGGGGAACTATGGCTACACCTTC.

This clonotype was seen ten or more times. CDR3 sequence: CASSFEGGPHNEQFF. The CDR3 nucleotides read TGTGCCAGCAGTTTCGAGGGAGGGCCCCACAATGAGCAGTTCTTC. The gene calls are TRBV28 and TRBJ2-1; TRBD2 matches at 7 bases. The CDR3 has 15 residues. Germline values: CDR1 MDHEN, CDR2 SYDVKM. V trimming: 3 bases; J trimming: 5 bases; junction bases outside the gene matches: 7.

The table lists this clonotype with many counts. J is TRBJ1-3 and V is TRBV10-3; no clear D. The CDR3 sequence is 14 residues long. Per germline, CDR1 ENHRY and CDR2 SYGVKD. The germline V and J ends were trimmed by 11 bases and 2 bases, with 16 bases remaining between them. The CDR3 spells CALKTVSAGNTIYF. CDR3 in DNA: TGTGCCCTCAAAACAGTCTCAGCTGGAAACACCATATATTTT.

This clonotype showed up just a few times. An end of the junction differs from the germline gene, which may be a read error. The chain employs TRBV7-6 and TRBJ1-1; 9 bases agree with TRBD1. Looked up from germline, CDR1 is SGHVS and CDR2 is FNYEAQ. CDR3 length: 12 amino acids. The CDR3 spells CASSLAGQGKYF. CDR3 DNA sequence: TGTGCCAGCAGCTTAGCGGGACAGGGAAAGTACTTT.

This chain joins TRBV24-1 and TRBJ2-6, with 7 bases lining up with TRBD1. V lost 7 bases and J lost 0; bases outside the gene matches: 8. Per the germline V gene, CDR1 is KGHDR and CDR2 is SFDVKD. The CDR3 loop spans 17 amino acids. The CDR3 DNA follows: TGTGCCACCAGCAGGCCGGCAGGGGGCTCTGGGGCCAACGTCCTGACTTTC. Protein product: CATSRPAGGSGANVLTF.

The sample holds many counts of this clonotype. V is TRBV11-2 and J is TRBJ2-5; 8 positions match TRBD1. This CDR3 region has 14 residues. Trimming removed 0 bases from V and 4 bases from J; junction bases left unmatched: 1. Germline CDR1 reads SGHAT; CDR2 reads FQNNGV. DNA of the CDR3: TGTGCCAGCAGCTTAGACGACAGGGGAGAGACCCAGTACTTC. It translates to CASSLDDRGETQYF.

The chain combines TRBV11-2 with TRBJ2-7; D is unresolved. The J call may be wrong; the DNA end is better matched by TRBJ2-1. This CDR3 is 13 amino acids long. Germline V gives CDR1 SGHAT, CDR2 FQNNGV. CDR3 DNA: TGTGCCAGCAGCTTAGAGACGGGCTACGAGCAGTTCTTC. Protein product: CASSLETGYEQFF.

The chain recombines TRBV6-1 with TRBJ2-7; 10 bases are shared with TRBD1. Germline loops: CDR1 MNHNS, CDR2 SASEGT. The ends lost 6 bases at V and 0 bases at J; junction bases unmatched: 5. The CDR3 spans 15 residues. The CDR3: CASSRGQGGSYEQYF. The CDR3 DNA is TGTGCCAGCAGCCGTGGACAGGGGGGCTCCTACGAGCAGTACTTC.

V usage is TRBV4-2 and J usage is TRBJ2-7; 11 bases are a match to TRBD1. J gave up 6 bases and V 4 bases, and 8 bases lay outside the gene matches. Germline loops: CDR1 LGHNA, CDR2 YNFKEQ. The CDR3 length is 15 residues. DNA of the CDR3: TGTGCCAGCAGCCGTACTCCGGGACAGGGGGTCGAGCAGTACTTC. It specifies CASSRTPGQGVEQYF.

V usage is TRBV18 and J usage is TRBJ1-1, with 7 bases lining up with TRBD1. This CDR3 comprises 15 residues. CDR1 and CDR2 from the germline V gene are KGHSH and LQKENI. J lost 1 base, V lost 3 bases, and 5 bases had no gene match. The CDR3, as DNA: TGTGCCAGCTCACCGACAGGGCCCGGGAACACTGAAGCTTTCTTT. It yields the protein CASSPTGPGNTEAFF.

A remark on this clonotype: Being one base from a much bigger clone, this may be a read error. The chain is built from TRBV6-1 and TRBJ2-5; 11 bases fit TRBD1. Trimming at V came to 8 bases and at J to 11 bases, leaving 16 bases not matched to a gene. The CDR3 totals 15 residues. Germline V gene data show CDR1 as MNHNS and CDR2 as SASEGT. CDR3: CASPGWDRGGNEQYF. In DNA, the CDR3 is TGTGCCAGCCCCGGGTGGGACAGGGGGGGCAATGAGCAGTACTTC.

The chain carries TRBV3-1 and TRBJ2-3; D is ambiguous. The J call may be in error: the DNA end matches TRBJ2-5 better. The CDR3 covers 16 residues. Germline CDR1 is LGHDT and CDR2 is YNNKEL (reference sequence). This CDR3 reads CASSPWAGITGETQYF. The CDR3 DNA reads as TGTGCCAGCAGCCCCTGGGCAGGAATTACGGGAGAGACCCAGTACTTC.

V usage is TRBV6-6 and J usage is TRBJ1-4, with D uncertain. The CDR3 covers 15 residues. Looked up from germline, CDR1 is MNHNY and CDR2 is SVGAGI (reference sequence). V was trimmed by 6 bases and J by 5 bases, leaving 16 bases between them. The CDR3 reads CASRELPGNNEKLFF. The CDR3 DNA follows: TGTGCCAGCAGGGAACTTCCGGGAAACAATGAAAAACTGTTTTTT.

This clonotype was seen at least ten times. This chain links TRBV20-1 with TRBJ1-5; D not resolved. From germline, CDR1 is DFQATT and CDR2 SNEGSKA (reference sequence). V was shortened by 4 bases and J by 3 bases, with 10 bases between the two germline ends. There are 13 residues in the CDR3. In DNA, the CDR3 is TGCAGTGCTACTCCGACGGCCAATCAGCCCCAGCATTTT. This gives the protein CSATPTANQPQHF.